The entry that follows covers one T cell receptor beta chain sequence. In the original processing: Researchers report that nucleated cell counts were estimated from reference gene primer amplification. Clones were read by immunoSEQ multiplex PCR, and TCRdb kept only the in-frame ones, dropping some. D and trimming were read from the DNA, whereas the V and J calls and clone size are those reported in that table. This sample yields 290,000 or so clones, of which 85% to 90% are seen a single time; 1% to 1.5% belongs to the top ten. This sample was taken from a study of blood T cell repertoires in COVID-19. Across the study: From the United States, Italy and Spain came samples of acute and convalescent COVID-19. PBMCs, B-cell-depleted T cells, or T cells provided the cDNA or gDNA that made up the material.

Germline V CDR1 and CDR2: LGHDT, YNNKEL (reference sequence). J was trimmed by 1 base and V by 7 bases; bases with no gene match: 10. This CDR3 is 16 amino acids long. The specimen sequenced was peripheral blood. This clonotype was obtained from an older man with acute or convalescent COVID-19. The gene calls are TRBV3-1 (or the pseudogene TRBV3-2) and TRBJ2-5; 9 bases are shared with TRBD2. The CDR3 here is CASTTLLAGLQETQYF. CDR3 DNA: TGTGCCAGCACCACCCTCCTAGCGGGACTCCAAGAGACCCAGTACTTC.